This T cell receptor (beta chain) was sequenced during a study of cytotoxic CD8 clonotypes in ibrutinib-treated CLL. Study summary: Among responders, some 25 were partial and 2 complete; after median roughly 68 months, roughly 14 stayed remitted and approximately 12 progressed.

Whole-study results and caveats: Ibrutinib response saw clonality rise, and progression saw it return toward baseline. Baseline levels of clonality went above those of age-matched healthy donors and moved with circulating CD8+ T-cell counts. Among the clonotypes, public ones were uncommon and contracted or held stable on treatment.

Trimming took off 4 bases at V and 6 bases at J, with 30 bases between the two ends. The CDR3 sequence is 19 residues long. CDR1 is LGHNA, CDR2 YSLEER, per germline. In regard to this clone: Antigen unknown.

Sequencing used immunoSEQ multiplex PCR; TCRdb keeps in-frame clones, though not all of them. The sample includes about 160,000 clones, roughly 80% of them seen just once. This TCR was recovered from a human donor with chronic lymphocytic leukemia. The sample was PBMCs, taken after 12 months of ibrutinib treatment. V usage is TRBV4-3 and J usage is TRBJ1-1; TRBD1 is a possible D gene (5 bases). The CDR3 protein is CASSPGSGRATGTYSEAFF. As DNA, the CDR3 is TGCGCCAGCAGCCCCGGGTCGGGCAGGGCCACTGGGACCTACTCTGAAGCTTTCTTT.